The 2 T cell receptor beta chains presented below share a single source sample, sequenced in a study of T cell repertoires in cytomegalovirus infection (dated by TCRdb to the late 2010s). The sequencer listed for this sample is Illumina HiSeq 1500. TCRdb applied fastp at Q25 and MiXCR to the public reads, then kept only in-frame beta chains. Identical CDR3 protein sequences are pooled into one entry, listed with their most common genes and DNA. The sample table records 750,000 to 900,000 distinct CDR3 sequences; about 27% of these occur just once. The ten largest clones represent under 15% of the sample. These TCRs are of unknown antigen specificity. Taken with the paper, the label for treatment or condition translates to: in vitro stimulation with specific CMV peptide epitopes to enrich CMV-specific T cells. Sequencing used cultured CD8+ T cells from PBMCs, obtained from culture after CMV antigen stimulation. The receptors were gathered from a human donor in good health (CMV status not recorded). Some clones in this sample may be carry-over from other donors' samples.

Many counts were recorded for this clonotype. The chain joins TRBV7-6 to TRBJ1-5, with 8 positions matching TRBD1. This CDR3 has 16 amino acids. Germline V gives CDR1 SGHVS, CDR2 FNYEAQ. Trimming at V came to 5 bases and at J to 6 bases, leaving 12 bases not matched to a gene. CDR3 nucleotides: TGTGCCAGCAGCCCCAGGGGGCAGGGGGCTGCTCAGCCCCAGCATTTT. Its protein product is CASSPRGQGAAQPQHF.

At least ten counts were recorded for this clonotype. This rearrangement joins TRBV7-8 to TRBJ2-1, with 8 positions matching TRBD2. Germline values: CDR1 SGHVS, CDR2 FQNEAQ. The J segment lost 9 bases and the V segment lost 10 bases, leaving 8 bases of the junction unmatched. The CDR3 spans 12 residues. The CDR3 DNA follows: TGTGCCACTCGCCCACGGGGGGGTGAGCAGTTCTTC. Protein product: CATRPRGGEQFF.